This TCR beta chain was captured in a study of PD-L1 blockade in urothelial cancer (dated by TCRdb to between 2016 and 2019). With respect to the entire study: Therapy was started in the mid-2010s for all patients, and atezolizumab 1,200 mg was administered intravenously every 3 weeks. Around 30 patients had pretreatment blood TCR-seq, some 24 had at least one posttreatment blood collection, and some 24 had tumor TCR-seq. TCR sequencing covered pretreatment tumor samples and matched, serially collected peripheral blood taken before and after atezolizumab treatment. Tumors from two patients failed quality control and three patients lacked available tumor, so five were excluded from tumor TCR analyses. In the same patients who had TCR sequencing, pretreatment tumors also underwent whole exome sequencing and RNA sequencing. Durable clinical benefit was defined as progression-free survival longer than 6 months, and TCR features were also tested against progression-free and overall survival. Twenty-five of 29 patients were males with bladder-origin urothelial cancer, and about 65% of the 29 reported a prior smoking history. Tumor samples yielded a median of approximately 1,400 T cells and about a thousand unique TCRs, with median clonality roughly 0.094 and T cell proportion about 0.1. Patients had an ECOG performance status of 0 or 1 and had received between 0 and 3 prior chemotherapy regimens. Eight to ten patients achieved durable clinical benefit and approximately 20 did not. The study, an exploratory multi-omic analysis, examined somatic, immune and clinical correlates of response to PD-L1 blockade with atezolizumab in urothelial cancer.

V has 4 bases trimmed and J has 8 bases trimmed; junction bases matching no gene number 11. Taken from the germline V gene, the CDR1 and CDR2 loops are SGHRS and YFSETQ. From the cysteine through the phenylalanine, the CDR3 covers 15 amino acids. The entry retains the CDR3 DNA only, 45 bases that are in frame from base 1. This specimen's time point label, per the study, means: pretreatment tumor sample. The cohort included under 35 patients with locally advanced or metastatic urothelial carcinoma who were treated at Memorial Sloan Kettering on a trial protocol. All tumor tissue used for sequencing was obtained before atezolizumab dosing. The Qiagen DNeasy Blood extraction kit was used to purify genomic DNA from total PBMCs and from tumor samples. About this clone itself: Its antigen remains unidentified. The sample holds no much larger clone one base away, and base qualities are not on file.

Overall results and qualifications from the work: The tumor samples were FFPE and were not collected immediately before treatment, and because only one sample per patient was used, heterogeneity may have been missed. Because the sample size was small (n ≈ 30) and many of the analyses were exploratory, the results are meant to be hypothesis-generating. A higher proportion of tumor-infiltrating T lymphocytes was found in patients with durable benefit (n of about 24, Mann-Whitney p = 0.047). At 3 weeks after the start of treatment, tumor-associated TCR clones in peripheral blood had expanded more in patients with durable benefit (n ≈ 24, p = 0.022).

To estimate absolute template abundance from read counts, synthetic TCR analog templates were spiked into each PCR. In FFPE tumors, housekeeping genes were amplified and quantified as a way to estimate usable DNA and compute T cell fraction. TCRbeta CDR3 regions were amplified from genomic DNA with bias-controlled V and J gene primers using the immunoSEQ assay. Sequencing of rearranged TCRbeta segments was performed at approximately 20X coverage. The source study handled its data this way. Clustering was used to correct sequencing errors, and CDR3s were annotated against IMGT so that V, D and J genes could be assigned. Downstream analyses used only productive TCRbeta rearrangements and left out out-of-frame or stop-codon sequences. Clonality was calculated as one minus the Shannon entropy normalized by the log of the number of unique productive sequences. Fisher's exact test with Benjamini-Hochberg correction, using a cutoff of adjusted p below 0.01, was how clones that differed between time points or between blood and tumor were identified. Imported from immuneACCESS, the table was reduced by TCRdb to in-frame sequences with V and J called. These copies leave out some clones; in studies compared against another copy, an unresolved V gene accounts for under half, and the cause of the remainder is not known. The V and J calls and clone size come from that table; D and trimming were worked out from the DNA. The sample table holds tens of thousands of clones, of which just over 35% were seen once. The ten biggest clones cover about 8.9% of the sample.

The rearranged segments are TRBV5-1 and TRBJ1-3; 8 junctional bases match TRBD1. This specimen was tumor tissue, taken before atezolizumab (anti-PD-L1) treatment. The receptor comes from a man in his sixties with urothelial cancer. The CDR3 region has the sequence CASSSGTGGGYTIYF. In nucleotides, the sequence is TGCGCCAGCAGCAGCGGGACAGGTGGTGGTTACACCATATATTTT. Beyond the CDR3, the reference TRBV5-1 and TRBJ1-3 genes provide the residues; the full variable domain reads: KAGVTQTPRYLIKTRGQQVTLSCSPISGHRSVSWYQQTPGQGLQFLFEYFSETQRNKGNFPGRFSGRQFSNSRSEMNVSTLELGDSALYLCASSSGTGGGYTIYFGEGSWLTVV.